These 13 T cell receptor beta chains originate from one sample sequenced in a study of blood T cell repertoires in COVID-19 (dated by TCRdb to between 2020 and 2021). Library preparation used the immunoSEQ multiplex PCR assay. Not all clones reach the TCRdb copy of this immuneACCESS table, which keeps in-frame sequences only. Checked studies attribute under half of the gap to unresolved V genes and leave the rest unexplained. Recorded for this sample are about 220,000 clones; 86% of them occurred a single time. The biggest ten clones account for more than 8.5% of the sample. Sequencing was done on a sample of peripheral blood. The source is a woman between 45 and 60 years old with COVID-19, enrolled during active disease.

The rearrangement joins TRBV10-3 to TRBJ1-6; 7 bases line up with TRBD1. The CDR3 loop spans 16 amino acids. The V segment lost 2 bases and the J segment 9 bases; nucleotides outside the gene matches: 10. The germline CDR1 and CDR2 sequences are ENHRY and SYGVKD. CDR3 coding DNA: TGTGCCATCAGTGAGAACAGGGGTGCCACCGGTTCACCCCTCCACTTT. Translated, it gives CAISENRGATGSPLHF.

This chain joins TRBV30 and TRBJ2-1, with 12 bases aligning to TRBD2. This CDR3 contains 15 residues. Germline V lookup: CDR1 GTSNPN, CDR2 SVGIG (reference sequence). J was trimmed by 5 bases and V by 4 bases; bases with no gene match: 6. The CDR3 DNA sequence: TGTGCCTGGAACAGACTAGCGGGGGCGGACAATGAGCAGTTCTTC. Protein product: CAWNRLAGADNEQFF. The full variable domain, completed using reference TRBV30 and TRBJ2-1, is SQTIHQWPATLVQPVGSPLSLECTVEGTSNPNLYWYRQAAGRGLQLLFYSVGIGQISSEVPQNLSASRPQDRQFILSSKKLLLSDSGFYLCAWNRLAGADNEQFFGPGTRLTVL.

The chain combines TRBV30 with TRBJ1-2; D call uncertain. Looked up from germline, CDR1 is GTSNPN and CDR2 is SVGIG (reference sequence). Trimming left V 2 bases short and J 5 bases short, with 15 bases between. This CDR3 spans 14 amino acids. The CDR3 loop reads CAWSPGPERYGYTF. The CDR3 region has the DNA TGTGCCTGGAGTCCCGGCCCCGAGAGGTATGGCTACACCTTC.

J is TRBJ2-5 and V is TRBV6-2 or TRBV6-3; the D gene is possibly TRBD1 (6 bases). The CDR3 extends over 14 amino acids. Looked up from germline, CDR1 is MNHEY and CDR2 is SVGEGT. Trimming took off 5 bases at V and 1 base at J, with 11 bases between the two ends. For the CDR3, the DNA is TGTGCCAGCAGTACCCGACAGGCCCAAGAGACCCAGTACTTC. Amino acids: CASSTRQAQETQYF.

The chain joins TRBV11-2 to TRBJ2-3; 12 bases fit TRBD2. J gave up 4 bases and V 3 bases, and 8 bases lay outside the gene matches. Germline CDR1 is SGHAT and CDR2 is FQNNGV. The CDR3 has 17 residues. As DNA, the CDR3 is TGTGCCAGCAGCTTGAGGTTGGGACTAGCGGGTGCAGATACGCAGTATTTT. Encoded protein: CASSLRLGLAGADTQYF.

The chain is built from TRBV7-6 and TRBJ2-2; 8 bases line up with TRBD1. This CDR3 has 17 amino acids. Germline assignment: CDR1 SGHVS and CDR2 FNYEAQ. V was clipped by 7 bases and J by 2 bases; unmatched bases: 12. The CDR3 sequence: CASTLDRVSENTGELFF. Written as DNA, the CDR3 is TGTGCCAGCACCCTGGACAGGGTCAGCGAAAACACCGGGGAGCTGTTTTTT.

V gene TRBV30 combines with J gene TRBJ2-2; D gene ambiguous. V was clipped by 0 bases and J by 1 base, with 9 bases between them. This CDR3 region has 15 residues. The germline V gene encodes CDR1 GTSNPN and CDR2 SVGIG (reference sequence). CDR3 coding DNA: TGTGCCTGGAGTGTAGTGGTCAGGAACACCGGGGAGCTGTTTTTT. Protein product: CAWSVVVRNTGELFF. The whole variable domain, remainder taken from reference TRBV30 and TRBJ2-2, is SQTIHQWPATLVQPVGSPLSLECTVEGTSNPNLYWYRQAAGRGLQLLFYSVGIGQISSEVPQNLSASRPQDRQFILSSKKLLLSDSGFYLCAWSVVVRNTGELFFGEGSRLTVL.

The rearrangement joins TRBV29-1 to TRBJ1-1; perhaps TRBD1 as D (5 bases). The V gene lost 2 bases and the J gene lost 4 bases, with 14 bases spanning the gap. This CDR3 contains 14 residues. Germline CDR1 reads SQVTM; CDR2 reads ANQGSEA. In nucleotides, the CDR3 is TGCAGCGTTGAAAAGGATTGGGGGGTCACTGAAGCTTTCTTT. The encoded protein is CSVEKDWGVTEAFF.

This clone came up a few times. The chain links TRBV14 to TRBJ2-5, with TRBD1 matching 9 bases. V shed 5 bases and J 2 bases; nucleotides not matched to a gene: 9. Looked up from germline, CDR1 is SGHDN and CDR2 is FVKESK. The CDR3 contains 16 residues. CDR3 nucleotide sequence: TGTGCCAGCAGCGCTGCCGGGACAGGGAGGCAAGAGACCCAGTACTTC. It is translated as CASSAAGTGRQETQYF.

The chain carries TRBV6-1 and TRBJ1-1; TRBD1 agrees at 10 bases. Germline CDR1 reads MNHNS; CDR2 reads SASEGT. The junction had 10 bases not matched to a gene; V was cut back by 3 bases and J by 0 bases. The CDR3 is made up of 18 amino acids. CDR3 DNA sequence: TGTGCCAGCAGTGACGCCTACCGGGACAGGGGTTTGAACACTGAAGCTTTCTTT. This gives the protein CASSDAYRDRGLNTEAFF.

The gene calls are TRBV24-1 and TRBJ2-2, with 7 nucleotides matching TRBD1. CDR3 length: 14 amino acids. Trimming removed 4 bases from V and 7 bases from J; junction bases left unmatched: 5. CDR1 and CDR2 from the germline V gene are KGHDR and SFDVKD. CDR3: CATSDPQGIGELFF. CDR3 coding DNA: TGTGCCACCAGTGACCCACAGGGGATCGGGGAGCTGTTTTTT.

This CDR3 is CASSQDPGQGLLETQYF. In DNA, the CDR3 is TGTGCCAGCAGCCAAGACCCGGGACAGGGGTTATTGGAGACCCAGTACTTC. The rearrangement links TRBV3-1 (or the pseudogene TRBV3-2) to TRBJ2-5; 10 bases fit TRBD1. From germline, CDR1 is LGHDT and CDR2 YNNKEL (reference sequence). This CDR3 contains 17 residues. With 0 bases clipped from V and 5 bases from J, the junction kept 9 bases outside the gene matches.

The V call is TRBV6-4, the J call TRBJ1-1, with 9 bases lining up with TRBD1. Germline lookup yields CDR1 MRHNA and CDR2 SNTAGT. The trim removed 10 bases at V and 4 bases at J, leaving 13 bases unmatched. CDR3 length: 15 residues. CDR3 nucleotide sequence: TGTGCCATCCCGGGACAGGGAAACGGGGGCACTGAAGCTTTCTTT. Translation: CAIPGQGNGGTEAFF.